Presented here are 12 T cell receptor beta chains from one specimen sequenced in a study of blood T cell repertoires in COVID-19. TCRdb's copy holds only in-frame clones and misses some; the assay was immunoSEQ multiplex PCR. This repertoire shows about 360,000 clones, roughly 86% found once; its top ten account for 1.1%. Sequencing was carried out using peripheral blood. The origin of the receptors is a human donor with acute or convalescent COVID-19. The donor label of this sample is uncertain.

Comments on this clone: Distinct nucleotide sequences in the sample also encode this CDR3. The gene calls are TRBV18 and TRBJ1-3; 9 bases agree with TRBD1. CDR3 length: 15 residues. Losses at the gene ends were 4 bases for V and 4 bases for J; bases not matched to a gene: 5. Germline V gives CDR1 KGHSH, CDR2 LQKENI. The CDR3 loop is CASSRPGQGGNTIYF. CDR3 DNA: TGTGCCAGCTCACGGCCCGGACAGGGGGGAAACACCATATATTTT. Variable domain in full (rest from reference TRBV18 and TRBJ1-3): NAGVMQNPRHLVRRRGQEARLRCSPMKGHSHVYWYRQLPEEGLKFMVYLQKENIIDESGMPKERFSAEFPKEGPSILRIQQVVRGDSAAYFCASSRPGQGGNTIYFGEGSWLTVV.

V and J are TRBV3-1 (or the pseudogene TRBV3-2) and TRBJ1-5, with TRBD1 identical over 7 bases. CDR1 is LGHDT, CDR2 YNNKEL, per germline (reference sequence). The CDR3 contains 14 residues. Germline trimming cut 5 bases from V and 6 bases from J; bases unmatched to any gene: 7. CDR3: CASSARQGGQPQHF. The CDR3 coding sequence is TGTGCCAGCAGCGCCCGACAGGGTGGTCAGCCCCAGCATTTT.

The chain recombines TRBV15 with TRBJ2-3; 13 bases are shared with TRBD2. CDR1 LNHNV and CDR2 YYDKDF come from the germline V gene (reference sequence). With 5 bases clipped from V and 4 bases from J, the junction kept 15 bases outside the gene matches. There are 19 residues in the CDR3. The CDR3 DNA reads TGTGCCACCAGCCCCGGACTAGCGGGAGTCGGTCCCCGTTCAGATACGCAGTATTTT. Its protein is CATSPGLAGVGPRSDTQYF. The full variable domain, with the rest looked up from reference TRBV15 and TRBJ2-3, is DAMVIQNPRYQVTQFGKPVTLSCSQTLNHNVMYWYQQKSSQAPKLLFHYYDKDFNNEADTPDNFQSRRPNTSFCFLDIRSPGLGDTAMYLCATSPGLAGVGPRSDTQYFGPGTRLTVL.

The genes are TRBV15 and TRBJ2-7, with D possibly matching TRBD1 (6 bases). Germline V CDR1 and CDR2: LNHNV, YYDKDF (reference sequence). With 5 bases removed from V and 2 bases from J, the gap between germline ends came to 10 bases. The CDR3 loop spans 13 amino acids. The CDR3 nucleotides read TGTGCCACCAGCGAGGGGGATCCCTACGAGCAGTACTTC. Protein: CATSEGDPYEQYF.

The chain recombines TRBV4-1 with TRBJ1-4; TRBD1 aligns across 9 bases. The CDR3 consists of 16 residues. The germline gives CDR1 MGHRA, CDR2 YSYEKL. Germline trimming cut 6 bases from V and 5 bases from J; bases unmatched to any gene: 10. This chain's CDR3 is CASRHFSGTGNEKLFF. The CDR3 DNA sequence: TGCGCCAGCAGACATTTCTCCGGGACAGGGAATGAAAAACTGTTTTTT.

In this sample, this clone turned up once. V gene TRBV18 combines with J gene TRBJ2-3; TRBD1 might be the D (6 bases). CDR1 is KGHSH, CDR2 LQKENI, per germline. The germline V and J ends were trimmed by 4 bases and 2 bases, with 10 bases remaining between them. CDR3 length equals 14 residues. The CDR3 DNA follows: TGTGCCAGCTCACGGGACACGTTCACAGATACGCAGTATTTT. This codes for CASSRDTFTDTQYF.

The rearrangement joins TRBV11-2 to TRBJ1-1; D ambiguous. Germline CDR1 reads SGHAT; CDR2 reads FQNNGV. V lost 1 base to trimming and J lost 4 bases, with 10 bases between them. The CDR3 extends over 14 amino acids. DNA for the CDR3: TGTGCCAGCAGCTTAGCCCCCCTCCTCACTGAAGCTTTCTTT. Protein sequence: CASSLAPLLTEAFF.

The V gene is TRBV30, the J gene TRBJ2-7; 8 bases map to TRBD1. The trim removed 3 bases at V and 8 bases at J, leaving 12 bases unmatched. The CDR3 sequence is 14 residues long. The germline V gene encodes CDR1 GTSNPN and CDR2 SVGIG (reference sequence). CDR3 in amino acids: CAWRRDRGPDQQYF. The CDR3 DNA follows: TGTGCCTGGAGGCGTGACAGGGGACCCGACCAGCAGTACTTC.

This sequence joins TRBV24-1 and TRBJ2-5, with TRBD2 matching over 8 bases. CDR3 size: 15 residues. Germline loops: CDR1 KGHDR, CDR2 SFDVKD. V trimming: 12 bases; J trimming: 0 bases; junction bases outside the gene matches: 11. The CDR3 DNA reads as TGTGCCGCTGGCGGGAGGCAGGGGTACCAAGAGACCCAGTACTTC. It yields the protein CAAGGRQGYQETQYF.

The chain carries TRBV5-1 and TRBJ2-7, with D maybe TRBD1 (6 bases). The CDR3 runs 15 residues. Per the germline V gene, CDR1 is SGHRS and CDR2 is YFSETQ. With 0 bases removed from V and 3 bases from J, the gap between germline ends came to 13 bases. The CDR3 is CASSLGAGAYYEQYF. The CDR3 DNA is TGCGCCAGCAGCTTGGGGGCAGGGGCGTACTACGAGCAGTACTTC. Using reference TRBV5-1 and TRBJ2-7 for the parts outside the CDR3, the full variable domain is KAGVTQTPRYLIKTRGQQVTLSCSPISGHRSVSWYQQTPGQGLQFLFEYFSETQRNKGNFPGRFSGRQFSNSRSEMNVSTLELGDSALYLCASSLGAGAYYEQYFGPGTRLTVT.

V gene TRBV12-3 or TRBV12-4 combines with J gene TRBJ1-2, with 8 bases aligning to TRBD1. V lost 5 bases and J lost 5; bases outside the gene matches: 4. This CDR3 comprises 13 residues. CDR3 sequence (DNA): TGTGCCAGCAGTGGACAGGGCGAATATGGCTACACCTTC. It codes for CASSGQGEYGYTF.

The chain joins TRBV5-1 to TRBJ2-5; a possible D gene is TRBD1 (5 bases). The CDR3 covers 17 residues. Trimming removed 3 bases from V and 3 bases from J, with 21 bases in between. Germline-derived CDR1 and CDR2 are SGHRS and YFSETQ. Here the CDR3 DNA reads TGCGCCAGCAGCTGGGTAGAAGTGGGGAACAGGAAAGAGACCCAGTACTTC. Its translation: CASSWVEVGNRKETQYF.